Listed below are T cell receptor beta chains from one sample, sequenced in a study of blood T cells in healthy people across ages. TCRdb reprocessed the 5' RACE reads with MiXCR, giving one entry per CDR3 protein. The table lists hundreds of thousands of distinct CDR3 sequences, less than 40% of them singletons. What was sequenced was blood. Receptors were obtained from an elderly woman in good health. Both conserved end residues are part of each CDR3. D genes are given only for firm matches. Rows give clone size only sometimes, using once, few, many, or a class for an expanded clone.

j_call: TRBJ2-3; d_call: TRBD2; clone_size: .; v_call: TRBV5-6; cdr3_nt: TGTGCCAGCAGCTTGCGACTAGCGGGGGGCCCTAGCACAGATACGCAGGATTTT; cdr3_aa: CASSLRLAGGPSTDTQDF
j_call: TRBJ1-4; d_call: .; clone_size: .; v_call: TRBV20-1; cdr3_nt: TGCAGTGCTAGATTCCAGGGTACTAATGAAAAACTGTTTTTT; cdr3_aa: CSARFQGTNEKLFF
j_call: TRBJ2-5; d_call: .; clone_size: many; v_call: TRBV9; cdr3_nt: TGTGCCAGCAGCGTAGACGAGGGCTGGGTCCAAGAGACCCAGTACTTC; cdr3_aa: CASSVDEGWVQETQYF
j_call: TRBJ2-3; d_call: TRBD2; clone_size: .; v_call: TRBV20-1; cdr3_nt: TGCAGTGCTAGGAGACCGACTAGCGGGGGGCGGCCCACAGATACGCAGTATTTT; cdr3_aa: CSARRPTSGGRPTDTQYF
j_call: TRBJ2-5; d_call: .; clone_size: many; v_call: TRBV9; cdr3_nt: TGTGCCAGCAGCCCCCGTGGTATCTTCGGCGGGGCCCAGTACTTC; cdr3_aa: CASSPRGIFGGAQYF
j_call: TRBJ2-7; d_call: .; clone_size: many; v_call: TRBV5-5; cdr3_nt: TGTGCCAGCAGCTTTTCCGGGGACGAGCAGTACTTC; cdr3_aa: CASSFSGDEQYF
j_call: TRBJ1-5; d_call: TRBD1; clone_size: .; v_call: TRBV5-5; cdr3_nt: TGTGCCAGCAGCCGGGACAGCCAAAATAGCAATCAGCCCCAGCATTTT; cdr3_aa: CASSRDSQNSNQPQHF
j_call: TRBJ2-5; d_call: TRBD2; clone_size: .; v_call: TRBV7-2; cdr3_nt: TGTGCCAGCAGCCAATGGGGGGCTAGCGGGGGGCGGGAGACCCAGTACTTC; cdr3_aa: CASSQWGASGGRETQYF
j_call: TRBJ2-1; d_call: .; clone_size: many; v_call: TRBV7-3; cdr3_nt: TGTGCCAGCAGCCTTACAGGGAGCAATGAGCAGTTCTTC; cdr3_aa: CASSLTGSNEQFF
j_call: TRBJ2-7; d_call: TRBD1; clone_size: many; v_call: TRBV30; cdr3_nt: TGTGCCTGGAGTACAGGACAGGGTGGTTACGAGCAGTACTTC; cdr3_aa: CAWSTGQGGYEQYF